These 6 T cell receptor beta chains were all obtained from the same sample, sequenced in a study of T cells in Graves' hyperthyroidism and ophthalmopathy. The source material, RNA transcripts, was used to amplify TCR beta CDR3 regions. A set of HTBI primers served as the primers for a first-round RT-PCR of the TCR CDR3. TCRdb reprocessed the multiplex PCR reads via MiXCR and lists one record per CDR3 protein. Among roughly 400,000 distinct CDR3 sequences listed, more than 12% were seen once. Material: blood. The source is a man aged 45 to 65 with Graves' ophthalmopathy.

This clonotype was seen only a few times. The rearrangement uses TRBV10-3 and TRBJ2-6, with D possibly matching TRBD1 (6 bases). Germline CDR1 and CDR2: ENHRY and SYGVKD. The CDR3 covers 17 residues. Trimming took off 5 bases at V and 3 bases at J, with 17 bases between the two ends. The CDR3 region has the DNA TGTGCCATCAGTTTGGACAGCCGTGGAGGTGGGGCCAACGTCCTGACTTTC. This encodes CAISLDSRGGGANVLTF.

This clonotype has a count of ten or more. The CDR3 nucleotides read TGCAGTGCCAAAGGAGGGCCAGGGTTCCACGAGCAGTACTTC. It specifies CSAKGGPGFHEQYF. This sequence joins TRBV20-1 and TRBJ2-7; a weak D match, TRBD2 (6 bases). The CDR3 has 14 residues. Germline values: CDR1 DFQATT, CDR2 SNEGSKA (reference sequence). Trimming stripped 6 bases from V and 5 bases from J, with 20 bases between.

This clonotype was counted ten times or more. The chain combines TRBV7-2 with TRBJ2-4, with D perhaps TRBD2 (7 bases). Trimming removed 1 base at V and 7 bases at J, with 17 bases between. Germline V gene lookup returns CDR1 SGHTA and CDR2 FQGNSA. CDR3 size: 16 residues. The CDR3 reads CASSLGGGGEGNIQYF. CDR3 sequence (DNA): TGTGCCAGCAGCTTAGGCGGGGGCGGGGAGGGGAACATTCAGTACTTC.

This clonotype was detected a few times. This rearrangement joins TRBV5-5 to TRBJ2-1; D uncertain. The V end lost 2 bases, the J end lost 4 bases, and 7 bases lay between the germline ends. The CDR3 totals 13 residues. Germline CDR1 and CDR2: SGHKS and YYEKEE (reference sequence). The CDR3 nucleotides are TGTGCCAGCAGCTTCTGGTATTACAATGAGCAGTTCTTC. Its protein is CASSFWYYNEQFF. Supplemented by reference TRBV5-5 and TRBJ2-1, the full variable domain reads DAGVTQSPTHLIKTRGQQVTLRCSPISGHKSVSWYQQVLGQGPQFIFQYYEKEERGRGNFPDRFSARQFPNYSSELNVNALLLGDSALYLCASSFWYYNEQFFGPGTRLTVL.

This clonotype was detected ten times or more. V usage is TRBV20-1 and J usage is TRBJ2-1; 8 positions match TRBD2. The CDR3 extends over 16 amino acids. The V gene's germline CDR1 is DFQATT and CDR2 SNEGSKA (reference sequence). The junction had 14 bases not matched to a gene; V was cut back by 6 bases and J by 4 bases. The CDR3 reads CSADRSGSAKYNEQFF. The DNA for the CDR3 is TGCAGTGCCGACCGGAGCGGGAGCGCCAAATACAATGAGCAGTTCTTC.

This clonotype was recorded at least ten times. The chain links TRBV7-8 to TRBJ1-1; D unresolved. Germline assignment: CDR1 SGHVS and CDR2 FQNEAQ. V lost 5 bases to trimming and J lost 0 bases, with 13 bases between them. The CDR3 runs 15 residues. The CDR3: CASSIHQRMNTEAFF. The CDR3 coding sequence is TGTGCCAGCAGCATACACCAGCGGATGAACACTGAAGCTTTCTTT.